Sequencing of this TCR beta chain was carried out in a study of T cells in Graves' hyperthyroidism and ophthalmopathy. The sample holds many counts of this clonotype. Trimming removed 3 bases at V and 4 bases at J, with 12 bases between. CDR1 and CDR2 from the germline V gene are SGHAT and FQDESV (reference sequence). CDR3 length: 15 amino acids. TCR beta CDR3 regions were amplified from RNA. HTBI primers were employed in a first-round RT-PCR of the TCR CDR3. MiXCR, applied by TCRdb to the multiplex PCR reads, yields one record per CDR3 protein. This sample has around 420,000 distinct CDR3 sequences; approximately 15% occur once, and the top ten carry more than 4.5%. Exclusion of a patient resulted from uncontrolled infection, other autoimmune disease, pregnancy or lactation.

This receptor was identified in a woman between 18 and 29 years old with Graves' hyperthyroidism. The rearrangement joins TRBV11-1 to TRBJ2-2; perhaps TRBD1 as D (6 bases). Input material: blood. The CDR3 DNA sequence: TGTGCCAGCAGCTTTAAACAGGGTAGCACCGGGGAGCTGTTTTTT. Its protein product is CASSFKQGSTGELFF.